This T cell receptor beta chain is from a study of shared clonotypes between healthy human individuals. Study-level background: Each donor's CD4 naive and CD4 memory cells filled three plates apiece, CD8 naive two, and CD8 memory one.

The protocol was immunoSEQ multiplex PCR, while the TCRdb copy is restricted to in-frame clones and leaves out a portion. The sample gives 2 million to 3 million clones, 93% of which show up once; approximately 0.36% is in the top ten. As regards this clone: The antigen is unknown.

Overall study findings and caveats: Clonotype sharing among donors likely depends on sequencing depth.

The specimen was naive CD4+ T cells from PBMCs. The subset denotes: CD45RA+ positively selected. The receptor was derived from a man between 18 and 35 years old in good health. Some clones in this sample may be carry-over from other donors' samples.

The CDR3 sequence is CASSSTMYEQYF. The CDR3 DNA reads TGTGCCAGCAGCTCCACCATGTACGAGCAGTACTTC. This rearrangement joins TRBV11-2 to TRBJ2-7; D is undetermined. Germline CDR1 reads SGHAT; CDR2 reads FQNNGV. This CDR3 is built from 12 residues. The V gene lost 4 bases and the J gene lost 4 bases, with 8 bases spanning the gap.